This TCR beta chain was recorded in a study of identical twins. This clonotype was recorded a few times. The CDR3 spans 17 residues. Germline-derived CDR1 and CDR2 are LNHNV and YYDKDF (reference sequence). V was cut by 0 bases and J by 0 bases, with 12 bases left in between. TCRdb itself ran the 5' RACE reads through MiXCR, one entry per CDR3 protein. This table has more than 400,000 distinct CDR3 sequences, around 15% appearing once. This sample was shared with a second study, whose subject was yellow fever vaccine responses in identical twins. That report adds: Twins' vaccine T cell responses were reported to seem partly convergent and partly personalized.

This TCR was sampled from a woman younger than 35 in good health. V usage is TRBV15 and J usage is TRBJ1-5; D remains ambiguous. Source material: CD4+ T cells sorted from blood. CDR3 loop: CATSRDFAVYSNQPQHF. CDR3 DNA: TGTGCCACCAGCAGAGATTTCGCAGTATATAGCAATCAGCCCCAGCATTTT.